This T cell receptor beta chain was found in a study of monozygotic twins with inflammatory bowel disease. Findings of the study overall: The study found lower TCRbeta diversity (inverse Simpson) in IBD patients than in healthy co-twins.

Germline loops: CDR1 SGHDT, CDR2 YYEEEE. This CDR3 has 15 amino acids. Note on this clonotype: The antigen is not known.

Template switching added UMIs carrying a 6-nucleotide sample barcode. TCRdb reanalyzed the 5' RACE reads and collapses them to one entry per CDR3 protein, without DNA. This sample lists around 140,000 distinct CDR3 sequences; its ten largest clones have around 2.5%. Investigators extracted total RNA from whole blood and did not sort T cells. The sequenced sample consisted of blood. This receptor was identified in a human donor with ulcerative colitis or Crohn's disease, or a healthy co-twin of an affected twin (not recorded which). The chain carries TRBV5-6 and TRBJ2-1; TCRdb gives TRBD1 as the D gene, but with no DNA this cannot be confirmed. CDR3: CASSFGGSVGNEQFF.